Listed below are T cell receptor beta chains from one sample, sequenced in a study of blood T cell dynamics during melanoma immunotherapy. The assay was immunoSEQ multiplex PCR, and TCRdb's table has in-frame clones only and misses some. In the table there are roughly 15,000 clones, roughly 89% of which are singletons. The material was blood, obtained from a patient treated with checkpoint blockade. Every receptor here comes from a human donor with melanoma. The CDR3 runs from the conserved cysteine through the conserved F or W. The D gene is left open where the match is weak. Expanded clones are given a class, and other clones once, few, many or no size at all.

CDR3 length	V gene	clone size	D gene	J gene	CDR3 protein	CDR3 DNA
15	TRBV7-2	NA	NA	TRBJ2-7	CASSRRIQGAYEQYF	TGTGCCAGCAGTCGCCGAATACAGGGCGCCTACGAGCAGTACTTC
14	TRBV2	NA	TRBD1	TRBJ2-1	CASSEDRGRNEQFF	TGTGCCAGCAGTGAGGACAGGGGTCGGAATGAGCAGTTCTTC
18	TRBV7-9	once	NA	TRBJ2-1	CASSSGFGGQSSYNEQFF	TGTGCCAGCAGCTCCGGTTTCGGAGGACAGAGCTCCTACAATGAGCAGTTCTTC
14	TRBV5-1	NA	NA	TRBJ1-2	CASSLAVTNYGYTF	TGCGCCAGCAGCTTGGCAGTCACCAACTATGGCTACACCTTC
16	TRBV25-1	NA	TRBD1	TRBJ2-5	CASSDPLGQHRETQYF	TGTGCCAGCAGTGATCCTCTGGGACAGCACCGAGAGACCCAGTACTTC
14	TRBV6-5	NA	NA	TRBJ2-2	CASSYWASTGELFF	TGTGCCAGCAGTTACTGGGCAAGCACCGGGGAGCTGTTTTTT
12	TRBV28	NA	NA	TRBJ2-2	CASRHPTGELFF	TGTGCCAGCAGGCACCCCACCGGGGAGCTGTTTTTT
11	TRBV20-1	NA	NA	TRBJ2-3	CSSLIGDTQYF	TGCAGTTCCCTAATCGGAGATACGCAGTATTTT
11	TRBV19	NA	NA	TRBJ1-1	CASRQGTEAFF	TGTGCCAGTAGGCAGGGGACTGAAGCTTTCTTT
12	TRBV28	NA	TRBD1	TRBJ2-7	CAPGTGFHEQYF	TGTGCCCCCGGGACAGGGTTCCACGAGCAGTACTTC
15	TRBV5-4	NA	TRBD1	TRBJ1-5	CASSPGTGGNQPQHF	TGTGCCAGCAGCCCCGGGACAGGGGGCAATCAGCCCCAGCATTTT